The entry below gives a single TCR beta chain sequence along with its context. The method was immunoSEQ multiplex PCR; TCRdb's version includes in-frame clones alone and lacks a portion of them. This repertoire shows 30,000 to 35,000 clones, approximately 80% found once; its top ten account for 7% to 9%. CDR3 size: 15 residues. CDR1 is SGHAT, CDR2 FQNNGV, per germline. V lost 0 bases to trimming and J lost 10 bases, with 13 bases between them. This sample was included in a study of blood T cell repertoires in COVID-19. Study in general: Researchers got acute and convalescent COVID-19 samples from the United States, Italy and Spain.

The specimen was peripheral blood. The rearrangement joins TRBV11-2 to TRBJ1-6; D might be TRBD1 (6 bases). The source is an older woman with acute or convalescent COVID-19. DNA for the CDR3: TGTGCCAGCAGCTTAGAGGCAGGGGTCGTGTCACCCCTCCACTTT. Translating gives CASSLEAGVVSPLHF.